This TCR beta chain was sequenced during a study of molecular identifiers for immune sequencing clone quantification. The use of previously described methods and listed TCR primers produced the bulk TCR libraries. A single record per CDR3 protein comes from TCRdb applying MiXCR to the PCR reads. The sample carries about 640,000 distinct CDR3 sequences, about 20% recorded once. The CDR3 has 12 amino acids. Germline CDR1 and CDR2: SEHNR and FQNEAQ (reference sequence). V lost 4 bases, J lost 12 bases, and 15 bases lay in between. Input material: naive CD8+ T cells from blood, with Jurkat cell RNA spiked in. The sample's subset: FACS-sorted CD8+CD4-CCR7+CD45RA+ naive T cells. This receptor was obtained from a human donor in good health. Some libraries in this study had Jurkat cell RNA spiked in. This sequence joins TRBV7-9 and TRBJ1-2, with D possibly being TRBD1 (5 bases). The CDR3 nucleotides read TGTGCCAGCAGCTCCCTGCCTGGGGGACACACCTTC. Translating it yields CASSSLPGGHTF.